The T cell receptor (beta chain) described here comes from a study of T cell changes during pregnancy in multiple sclerosis. Profiled with immunoSEQ multiplex PCR; TCRdb holds only in-frame clones, not every one. The table has more than 40,000 clones, approximately 92% seen once; the top ten hold around 0.61%. J lost 12 bases, V lost 4 bases, and 8 bases had no gene match. CDR1 and CDR2 (germline): SGHTS, YDEGEE. The CDR3 spans 13 residues. J is TRBJ2-1 and V is TRBV5-8, with TRBD1 identical over 9 bases. The specimen comprised CD4+ T cells from peripheral blood mononuclear cells, sampled in the third trimester of pregnancy. The clonotype was recovered from a female donor with multiple sclerosis, enrolled in a pregnancy study. CDR3 loop: CASSPGQGYGQFF. As DNA, the CDR3 is TGTGCCAGCAGCCCGGGACAGGGTTATGGGCAGTTCTTC.